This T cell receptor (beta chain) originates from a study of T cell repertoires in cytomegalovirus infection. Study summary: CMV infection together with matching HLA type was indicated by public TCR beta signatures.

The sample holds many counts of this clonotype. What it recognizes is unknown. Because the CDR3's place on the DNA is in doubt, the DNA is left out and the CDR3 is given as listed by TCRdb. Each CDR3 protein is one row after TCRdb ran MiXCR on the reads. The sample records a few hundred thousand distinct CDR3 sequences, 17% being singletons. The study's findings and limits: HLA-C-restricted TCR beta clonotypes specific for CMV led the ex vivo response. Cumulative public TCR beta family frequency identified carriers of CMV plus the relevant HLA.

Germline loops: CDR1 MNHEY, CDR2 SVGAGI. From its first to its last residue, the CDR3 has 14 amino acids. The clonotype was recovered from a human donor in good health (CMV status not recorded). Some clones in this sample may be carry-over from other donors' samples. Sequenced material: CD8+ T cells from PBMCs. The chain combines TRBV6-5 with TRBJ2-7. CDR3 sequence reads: CASSSSAEGNEQYF.